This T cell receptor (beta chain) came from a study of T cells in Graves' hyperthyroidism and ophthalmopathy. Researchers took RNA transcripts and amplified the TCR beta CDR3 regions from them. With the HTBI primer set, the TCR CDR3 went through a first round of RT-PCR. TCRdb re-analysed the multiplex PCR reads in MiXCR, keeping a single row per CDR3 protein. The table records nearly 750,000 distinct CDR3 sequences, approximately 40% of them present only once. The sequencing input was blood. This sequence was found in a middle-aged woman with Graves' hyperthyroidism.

As DNA, the CDR3 is TGTGCCACCAGCAAACAGGGACGAGGCTACACCTTC. Its protein is CATSKQGRGYTF. The J gene is TRBJ1-2, the V gene TRBV24-1, with a possible D match to TRBD1 (6 bases). This CDR3 has 12 amino acids. Looked up from germline, CDR1 is KGHDR and CDR2 is SFDVKD. V was cut by 7 bases and J by 8 bases, with 13 bases left in between.